Listed below are T cell receptor beta chains from one sample, sequenced in a study of technical replicates of blood from four donors. The protocol was immunoSEQ multiplex PCR, while the TCRdb copy is restricted to in-frame clones and leaves out a portion. This sample has some 80,000 clones, with 95% to 98% found just once. The sequenced sample consisted of T cells isolated from PBMCs. Receptors were obtained from a human donor in good health. Both conserved end residues are part of each CDR3. D genes are given only for firm matches. Clone size, where shown, is once, few, many, or a class for clones that have expanded.

J	D	V	size	CDR3	DNA
TRBJ1-5	TRBD1	TRBV5-1	-	CASSLQGALNQPQHF	TGCGCCAGCAGCTTACAGGGGGCACTCAATCAGCCCCAGCATTTT
TRBJ2-7	TRBD2	TRBV7-9	-	CASSLGRGTSGTYEQYF	TGTGCCAGCAGCTTGGGACGCGGGACTAGCGGGACCTACGAGCAGTACTTC
TRBJ2-3	TRBD2	TRBV7-2	-	CASSHGLAGTDTQYF	TGTGCCAGCAGCCACGGACTAGCCGGCACAGATACGCAGTATTTT
TRBJ2-2	TRBD1	TRBV10-3	-	CAIKTGQGIPGELFF	TGTGCCATCAAAACAGGACAGGGCATCCCCGGGGAGCTGTTTTTT
TRBJ2-7	-	TRBV6-6	-	CASIGTELWEVYEQYF	TGTGCCAGCATCGGGACAGAGCTGTGGGAGGTCTACGAGCAGTACTTC
TRBJ1-5	TRBD1	TRBV27	-	CASSPGQGNQPQHF	TGTGCCAGCAGTCCGGGACAGGGGAATCAGCCCCAGCATTTT
TRBJ1-4	TRBD1	TRBV4-1	-	CASSQGRGRNSNEKLFF	TGCGCCAGCAGCCAAGGCAGGGGGCGAAATTCTAATGAAAAACTGTTTTTT
TRBJ2-2	-	TRBV10-1	-	CASSEGWGVGFTGELFF	TGCGCCAGCAGTGAGGGGTGGGGGGTAGGATTCACCGGGGAGCTGTTTTTT
TRBJ2-4	-	TRBV27	-	CASSRDKLTLLAKNIQYF	TGTGCCAGCAGTAGGGACAAGCTCACATTACTAGCCAAAAACATTCAGTACTTC
TRBJ1-5	-	TRBV2	-	CASSGPGDGQPQHF	TGTGCCAGCAGTGGACCTGGAGACGGGCAGCCCCAGCATTTT
TRBJ1-3	-	TRBV29-1	-	CSVAIQSGNTIYF	TGCAGCGTTGCAATACAGTCTGGAAACACCATATATTTT
TRBJ2-7	-	TRBV11-2	-	CASSLDLGTFRYEQYF	TGTGCCAGCAGCTTAGATCTAGGGACATTCCGCTACGAGCAGTACTTC
TRBJ2-3	TRBD2	TRBV2	-	CASSEEGVWAGALDTQYF	TGTGCCAGCAGTGAAGAAGGGGTGTGGGCGGGAGCGTTAGATACGCAGTATTTT
TRBJ1-2	TRBD1	TRBV25-1	-	CASRGTGLNYGYTF	TGTGCCAGCAGGGGGACAGGCTTAAACTATGGCTACACCTTC
TRBJ2-3	-	TRBV11-3	-	CASSSGHSTDTQYF	TGTGCCAGCAGCTCGGGACACAGCACAGATACGCAGTATTTT
TRBJ1-2	-	TRBV6-1	-	CAGQRGRDYGYTF	TGTGCCGGGCAAAGGGGCAGGGACTATGGCTACACCTTC
TRBJ2-7	TRBD2	TRBV6-1	-	CASSGLAGEPLDYEQYF	TGTGCCAGCAGTGGATTAGCGGGAGAACCGTTGGACTACGAGCAGTACTTC
TRBJ2-5	TRBD2	TRBV6-6	-	CASSVTSGSLETQYF	TGTGCCAGCAGTGTGACTAGCGGGAGTCTGGAGACCCAGTACTTC
TRBJ2-3	TRBD2	TRBV4-2	-	CASSQDLGLVRTDTQYF	TGTGCCAGCAGCCAAGATCTGGGACTAGTCCGCACAGATACGCAGTATTTT
TRBJ2-3	-	TRBV5-1	-	CASSDRLLDTQYF	TGCGCCAGCAGCGACCGACTTCTAGATACGCAGTATTTT
TRBJ2-1	-	TRBV14	-	CASSEWSSYNEQFF	TGTGCCAGCAGTGAATGGAGCTCCTACAATGAGCAGTTCTTC
TRBJ1-1	-	TRBV5-4	few	CASSSVVEENEAFF	TGTGCCAGCAGCTCCGTTGTTGAGGAGAATGAAGCTTTCTTT
TRBJ1-1	-	TRBV6-5	-	CATRTGTLNTEAFF	TGTGCCACTAGAACCGGGACACTCAACACTGAAGCTTTCTTT
TRBJ2-3	TRBD1	TRBV7-8	once	CASSPAAGGTGMLTDTQYF	TGTGCCAGCAGCCCCGCGGCCGGTGGGACAGGGATGTTGACAGATACGCAGTATTTT
TRBJ1-1	-	TRBV4-2	-	CASSQDPTGFLTEAFF	TGTGCCAGCAGCCAAGACCCTACAGGTTTTTTGACTGAAGCTTTCTTT
TRBJ2-3	TRBD2	TRBV4-2	-	CASSQALSGTSGTDTQYF	TGTGCCAGCAGCCAAGCCCTTAGTGGGACTAGCGGCACAGATACGCAGTATTTT
TRBJ2-1	-	TRBV4-1	-	CASSPQGNEQFF	TGCGCCAGCAGCCCTCAGGGAAATGAGCAGTTCTTC
TRBJ2-2	-	TRBV7-2	few	CASSPLGGSTGELFF	TGTGCCAGCAGCCCCCTTGGGGGGAGCACCGGGGAGCTGTTTTTT
TRBJ2-2	TRBD2	TRBV4-1	-	CASSQENGRVAGDTGELFF	TGCGCCAGCAGCCAAGAAAACGGTAGGGTAGCGGGAGACACCGGGGAGCTGTTTTTT
TRBJ1-2	-	TRBV19	-	CASSIEASYGYTF	TGTGCCAGTAGTATAGAGGCCAGCTATGGCTACACCTTC
TRBJ1-5	-	TRBV6-4	-	CASSEGSNQPQHF	TGTGCCAGCAGTGAGGGCAGCAATCAGCCCCAGCATTTT
TRBJ1-4	TRBD1	TRBV6-5	-	CASSSTGTDNEKLFF	TGTGCCAGCAGTTCGACCGGGACAGATAATGAAAAACTGTTTTTT
TRBJ1-1	-	TRBV15	-	CATSRDDRLTEAFF	TGTGCCACCAGCAGGGACGACAGACTGACTGAAGCTTTCTTT
TRBJ1-2	TRBD1	TRBV7-9	-	CASSLGTGGYGYTF	TGTGCCAGCAGCTTAGGGACAGGAGGCTATGGCTACACCTTC
TRBJ2-7	-	TRBV5-1	-	CASSLSQGQDEQYF	TGCGCCAGCAGCTTGTCCCAGGGGCAGGACGAGCAGTACTTC
TRBJ2-7	TRBD2	TRBV7-2	-	CASSLWGLAGFYEQYF	TGTGCCAGCAGCTTATGGGGACTAGCGGGCTTCTACGAGCAGTACTTC
TRBJ1-5	TRBD1	TRBV28	-	CASSFWGRRGRQPQHF	TGTGCCAGCAGTTTTTGGGGGCGTAGGGGGCGACAGCCCCAGCATTTT
TRBJ2-6	-	TRBV7-9	-	CASSLGVGQGGFGANVLTF	TGTGCCAGCAGCTTAGGTGTAGGGCAGGGCGGTTTTGGGGCCAACGTCCTGACTTTC
TRBJ2-7	TRBD1	TRBV7-6	-	CASSLRGGQLYEQYF	TGTGCCAGCAGCTTAAGAGGGGGACAGCTCTACGAGCAGTACTTC
TRBJ2-7	TRBD1	TRBV11-2	-	CASSWTGLRSSYEQYF	TGTGCCAGCAGCTGGACAGGGTTACGGAGCTCCTACGAGCAGTACTTC
TRBJ2-7	-	TRBV7-8	-	CASSLGGVAASYEQYF	TGTGCCAGCAGCCTGGGCGGGGTAGCGGCCTCCTACGAGCAGTACTTC
TRBJ2-1	TRBD2	TRBV4-1	-	CASRRGSGNEQFF	TGCGCCAGCAGACGCGGGAGTGGAAATGAGCAGTTCTTC
TRBJ2-7	-	TRBV27	-	CASSQTGTYEQYF	TGTGCCAGCAGTCAAACAGGGACCTACGAGCAGTACTTC
TRBJ2-1	-	TRBV19	-	CASSIVGVVDNEQFF	TGTGCCAGTAGTATTGTAGGGGTAGTAGACAATGAGCAGTTCTTC
TRBJ2-7	TRBD1	TRBV19	once	CASSIRDRGHEQYF	TGTGCCAGTAGTATCCGGGACAGGGGACACGAGCAGTACTTC
TRBJ2-7	TRBD1	TRBV6-1	-	CASSARDREGGSYEQYF	TGTGCCAGCAGTGCCCGGGACAGGGAGGGTGGATCCTACGAGCAGTACTTC
TRBJ2-2	TRBD2	TRBV10-1	-	CASSDPGLAGGSGELFF	TGCGCCAGCAGTGACCCCGGACTAGCGGGAGGATCTGGGGAGCTGTTTTTT
TRBJ2-7	-	TRBV27	-	CASSLSSGDVGLDYEQYF	TGTGCCAGCAGTTTGAGTAGCGGAGACGTTGGCCTGGACTACGAGCAGTACTTC